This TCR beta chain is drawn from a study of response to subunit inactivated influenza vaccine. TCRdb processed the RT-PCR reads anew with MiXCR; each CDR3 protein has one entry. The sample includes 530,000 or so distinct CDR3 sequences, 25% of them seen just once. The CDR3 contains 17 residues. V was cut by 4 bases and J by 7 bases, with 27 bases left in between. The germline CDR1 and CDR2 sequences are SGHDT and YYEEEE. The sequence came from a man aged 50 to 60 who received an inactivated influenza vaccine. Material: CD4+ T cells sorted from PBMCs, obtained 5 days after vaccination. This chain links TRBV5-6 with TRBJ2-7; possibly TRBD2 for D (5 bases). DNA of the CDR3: TGTGCCAGCAGCAATTCGATCGGGGATCGGGCGAGGGCGGAGCAGTACTTC. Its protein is CASSNSIGDRARAEQYF.